This record concerns one TCR beta chain sequence. The PCR had 60 Vbeta and 13 Jbeta primers. Sequencing used immunoSEQ multiplex PCR; TCRdb keeps in-frame clones, though not all of them. The table lists 150,000 to 200,000 clones, over 60% of them singletons. This entry comes from a study of cytomegalovirus exposure and HLA in healthy donors. V lost 8 bases, J lost 7 bases, and 20 bases lay in between. The CDR3 consists of 14 residues. From germline, CDR1 is SSHAT and CDR2 FNYEAQ (reference sequence). Sequenced input: PBMCs. The clonotype comes from a woman between 25 and 40 years old in good health and CMV-seronegative. This chain connects TRBV7-7 to TRBJ2-5, with D possibly being TRBD1 (6 bases). This CDR3 is CASGPTGNSGTQYF. Here the CDR3 DNA reads TGTGCCAGCGGCCCGACAGGCAACAGTGGGACCCAGTACTTC.